The present T cell receptor beta chain was sequenced within a study of blood T cell repertoires in COVID-19. Across the study: Both acute and convalescent COVID-19 samples were obtained from the United States, Italy and Spain.

Seattle-derived patients entered the study during active infection and were followed longitudinally. Losses at the gene ends were 0 bases for V and 2 bases for J; bases not matched to a gene: 7. Germline V CDR1 and CDR2: SGHDN, FVKESK. This CDR3 has 19 residues. This clone was counted a single time. As originally analysed: Amplifying reference gene primers gave estimates of nucleated cell counts. Generated by immunoSEQ multiplex PCR, the TCRdb table keeps only in-frame clones and is missing some. V, J and clone size were drawn from that table, and D and trimming were deduced from the DNA. The sample contains roughly 200,000 clones, under 90% of which appear only once.

Material: peripheral blood. This receptor was identified in a person between 65 and 80 years old with COVID-19, enrolled during active disease. The chain recombines TRBV14 with TRBJ2-1; 13 bases agree with TRBD2. The CDR3 spells CASSQETSGGAWPYNEQFF. CDR3 nucleotides: TGTGCCAGCAGCCAAGAAACTAGCGGGGGGGCCTGGCCCTACAATGAGCAGTTCTTC.